Given below is one TCR beta chain in context. The V gene lost 2 bases and the J gene lost 6 bases, with 11 bases spanning the gap. The CDR3 covers 14 residues. In germline, CDR1 is KGHSH, CDR2 LQKENI. These data come from a study of Ad26.COV2.S vaccination and SARS-CoV-2 variants. Libraries were prepared by immunoSEQ multiplex PCR; TCRdb keeps only in-frame clonotypes and omits some of them. This table holds around 500,000 clones, 89% found once. The sample's treatment: roughly 18 received Ad26.COV2.S at low or high dose, single or two shots; 5 received placebo; per-sample allocation not given. Vaccine and placebo recipients were sampled on day 63 after the first injection.

V gene TRBV18 combines with J gene TRBJ2-1, with a tentative D call TRBD1 (6 bases). The receptor was derived from a person between 18 and 65 years old who received the Ad26.COV2.S COVID-19 vaccine or a placebo. The sequences come from peripheral blood, collected in a trial of Ad26.COV2.S vaccine versus placebo. This CDR3 reads CASSPGQRGNEQFF. CDR3 sequence (DNA): TGTGCCAGCTCACCAGGACAGAGGGGCAATGAGCAGTTCTTC.